Below, 23 T cell receptor beta chains from the same sample are listed, as sequenced in a study of blood T cell repertoires in COVID-19. Measured with immunoSEQ multiplex PCR; TCRdb has only the in-frame clones, and not every one. Of some 250,000 clones listed, around 86% are singletons. The sequencing sample was made of peripheral blood. Receptors were obtained from a woman in her twenties or thirties who had recovered from COVID-19.

In this sample, this clone turned up a few times. This chain uses TRBV2 with TRBJ1-4; D is ambiguous. The CDR3 length is 14 residues. In germline, CDR1 is SNHLY, CDR2 FYNNEI. Trimming shortened V by 4 bases and J by 7 bases, and 13 bases separated the two germline ends. CDR3 DNA sequence: TGTGCCAGCAGTGGAGTGGCTCGGGGTGAAAAACTGTTTTTT. This translates into CASSGVARGEKLFF.

This clone was seen once. The J gene is TRBJ1-4, the V gene TRBV11-2; 8 nucleotides align to TRBD1. V lost 7 bases and J lost 7; bases outside the gene matches: 8. Germline CDR1 is SGHAT and CDR2 is FQNNGV. The CDR3 loop spans 14 amino acids. The CDR3 coding sequence is TGTGCCAGCACTACAACAGGGGGATTTGAAAAACTGTTTTTT. It is translated as CASTTTGGFEKLFF.

CDR3 bases: TGCGCCAGCAGCCCTGAGGGTCAACCTTATGGCTACACCTTC. It translates to CASSPEGQPYGYTF. The rearrangement links TRBV5-1 to TRBJ1-2; D ambiguous. CDR3 length: 14 amino acids. The germline V gene has CDR1 SGHRS and CDR2 YFSETQ. V was pared by 4 bases and J by 5 bases, with 15 bases between.

The CDR3 is CASSKQGLREKLFF. CDR3 bases: TGTGCCAGCAGTAAACAGGGTTTGCGGGAAAAACTGTTTTTT. V and J are TRBV6-5 and TRBJ1-4; D perhaps matches TRBD1 (6 bases). This CDR3 comprises 14 residues. The V end lost 5 bases, the J end lost 8 bases, and 15 bases lay between the germline ends. CDR1 is MNHEY, CDR2 SVGAGI, per germline.

The gene calls are TRBV18 and TRBJ2-1, with 10 positions matching TRBD2. The CDR3 length is 15 residues. V lost 1 base and J lost 6; bases outside the gene matches: 3. Germline V gene lookup returns CDR1 KGHSH and CDR2 LQKENI. The CDR3, as DNA: TGTGCCAGCTCACCACAGCGGGGGGGCCTCAATGAGCAGTTCTTC. It codes for CASSPQRGGLNEQFF. The full variable domain, completed using reference TRBV18 and TRBJ2-1, is NAGVMQNPRHLVRRRGQEARLRCSPMKGHSHVYWYRQLPEEGLKFMVYLQKENIIDESGMPKERFSAEFPKEGPSILRIQQVVRGDSAAYFCASSPQRGGLNEQFFGPGTRLTVL.

The chain is built from TRBV21-1 and TRBJ2-4; TRBD2 was called by the table and not checked on the DNA. TRBV21-1 corresponds to a pseudogene. This CDR3 is 17 amino acids long. The CDR3 region has the DNA TGTGCCAGCAGCAAAGGGGAGTGTTCTCTAGCCAAAAACATTCAGTACTTC. Protein: CASSKGECSLAKNIQYF.

The gene calls are TRBV5-4 and TRBJ2-3; the match to TRBD2 covers 9 bases. This CDR3 comprises 15 residues. J gave up 2 bases and V 7 bases, and 8 bases lay outside the gene matches. Germline V gene lookup returns CDR1 SGHNT and CDR2 YYREEE (reference sequence). This CDR3 reads CASFGRGGPTDTQYF. The CDR3 DNA reads as TGTGCCAGCTTTGGGCGGGGGGGCCCCACAGATACGCAGTATTTT. Filled out from reference TRBV5-4 and TRBJ2-3, the complete variable domain reads ETGVTQSPTHLIKTRGQQVTLRCSSQSGHNTVSWYQQALGQGPQFIFQYYREEENGRGNFPPRFSGLQFPNYSSELNVNALELDDSALYLCASFGRGGPTDTQYFGPGTRLTVL.

The chain carries TRBV15 and TRBJ2-3; 9 bases are a match to TRBD2. This CDR3 is 19 amino acids long. The germline V gene has CDR1 LNHNV and CDR2 YYDKDF (reference sequence). V shed 2 bases and J 2 bases; nucleotides not matched to a gene: 14. CDR3 region: CATSRLLGRTSANTDTQYF. In DNA form, the CDR3 reads TGTGCCACCAGCAGACTATTAGGAAGGACTAGCGCTAACACAGATACGCAGTATTTT. The full variable domain, completed using reference TRBV15 and TRBJ2-3, is DAMVIQNPRYQVTQFGKPVTLSCSQTLNHNVMYWYQQKSSQAPKLLFHYYDKDFNNEADTPDNFQSRRPNTSFCFLDIRSPGLGDTAMYLCATSRLLGRTSANTDTQYFGPGTRLTVL.

This clone has only a few counts. This chain connects TRBV29-1 to TRBJ2-7; 8 bases match TRBD1. The germline V gene has CDR1 SQVTM and CDR2 ANQGSEA. This CDR3 comprises 13 residues. Trimming at V came to 5 bases and at J to 3 bases, leaving 6 bases not matched to a gene. This chain's CDR3 is CSVLTQGGYEQYF. CDR3 bases: TGCAGCGTTTTAACACAGGGGGGCTACGAGCAGTACTTC.

This rearrangement joins TRBV6-5 to TRBJ2-2; D is ambiguous. Germline V gene lookup returns CDR1 MNHEY and CDR2 SVGAGI. Deletions cut 5 bases from V and 7 bases from J, with 11 bases between. This CDR3 is built from 13 residues. CDR3 sequence reads: CASSTHPDGELFF. As DNA, the CDR3 is TGTGCCAGCAGTACCCATCCAGACGGGGAGCTGTTTTTT.

The rearrangement joins TRBV6-4 to TRBJ2-3; 10 positions agree with TRBD2. V was clipped by 3 bases and J by 1 base; unmatched bases: 1. This CDR3 is built from 15 residues. Germline V gives CDR1 MRHNA, CDR2 SNTAGT. The CDR3 DNA reads as TGTGCCAGCAGTGAAGGGACTAGCGGCACAGATACGCAGTATTTT. This encodes CASSEGTSGTDTQYF.

The rearrangement uses TRBV2 and TRBJ2-5, with D maybe TRBD2 (6 bases). Per germline, CDR1 SNHLY and CDR2 FYNNEI. This CDR3 has 14 amino acids. V lost 4 bases, J lost 5 bases, and 14 bases lay in between. CDR3 amino acids: CASSGTSRVETQYF. The CDR3 bases are TGTGCCAGCAGTGGAACTAGCCGGGTTGAGACCCAGTACTTC.

This sequence joins TRBV27 and TRBJ1-2; 7 bases match TRBD1. Germline V gene data show CDR1 as MNHEY and CDR2 as SMNVEV (reference sequence). Losses at the gene ends were 5 bases for V and 7 bases for J; bases not matched to a gene: 10. The CDR3 spans 14 residues. CDR3 protein: CASSIHPRTGGYTF. The DNA for the CDR3 is TGTGCCAGCAGTATACACCCGAGGACAGGTGGCTACACCTTC.

V and J are TRBV2 and TRBJ2-1, with TRBD2 matching over 15 bases. The trim removed 1 base at V and 9 bases at J, leaving 7 bases unmatched. Germline V gene sequence: CDR1 SNHLY, CDR2 FYNNEI. The CDR3 runs 17 residues. CDR3 coding DNA: TGTGCCAGCAGTGAAGATAGGGGACTAGCGGGGGGTGTTGAGCAGTTCTTC. Translated: CASSEDRGLAGGVEQFF.

This chain joins TRBV2 and TRBJ1-4; D is unclear. The germline V gene has CDR1 SNHLY and CDR2 FYNNEI. Between the trimmed V and J ends, which lost 7 bases and 5 bases, there was a span of 17 bases. The CDR3 has 15 residues. CDR3 sequence (DNA): TGTGCCAGCAAAAGAATGGAACAGTCAAATGAAAAACTGTTTTTT. It is translated as CASKRMEQSNEKLFF.

V gene TRBV5-1 combines with J gene TRBJ2-3; TRBD2 matches 7 bases. V lost 3 bases and J lost 6; bases outside the gene matches: 7. The CDR3 contains 14 residues. Germline lookup yields CDR1 SGHRS and CDR2 YFSETQ. The CDR3 coding sequence is TGCGCCAGCAGCTCGGGGGGTAGCTCCGATACGCAGTATTTT. This translates into CASSSGGSSDTQYF.

The chain has TRBV12-5 and TRBJ2-3; the D is unclear. CDR3 length equals 11 residues. CDR1 LGHNT and CDR2 FRNRAP come from the germline V gene. The ends were cut back, 6 bases at V and 10 bases at J, with 11 bases in the middle. This CDR3 reads CASGFRGSQYF. DNA of the CDR3: TGTGCTAGTGGCTTCCGAGGATCGCAGTATTTT.

This chain connects TRBV18 to TRBJ1-1; a possible D gene is TRBD1 (6 bases). The V and J ends lost 1 base and 1 base respectively, with 13 bases between them. CDR1 and CDR2 (germline): KGHSH, LQKENI. The CDR3 has 16 amino acids. In DNA, the CDR3 is TGTGCCAGCTCACCACGTTCGACAGGCCAGAACACTGAAGCTTTCTTT. It codes for CASSPRSTGQNTEAFF.

J is TRBJ1-5 and V is TRBV6-6, with D possibly matching TRBD1 (6 bases). Trimming took off 5 bases at V and 0 bases at J, with 11 bases between the two ends. The CDR3 sequence is 15 residues long. CDR1 MNHNY and CDR2 SVGAGI come from the germline V gene (reference sequence). The CDR3 nucleotides read TGTGCCAGCAGTAAACAGGGACGTAGCAATCAGCCCCAGCATTTT. Translated, it gives CASSKQGRSNQPQHF.

This clone was seen only once. The CDR3, as DNA: TGTGCCAGCAGTGACCGCCTGACAGGGATGAACACTGAAGCTTTCTTT. Translation gives CASSDRLTGMNTEAFF. The V and J genes are TRBV25-1 and TRBJ1-1; 7 bases are shared with TRBD1. Germline trimming cut 3 bases from V and 0 bases from J; bases unmatched to any gene: 7. The CDR3 consists of 16 residues. Germline CDR1 is MGHDK and CDR2 is SYGVNS.

The rearrangement links TRBV9 to TRBJ2-3, with a possible D match to TRBD2 (5 bases). V was trimmed by 0 bases and J by 0 bases, leaving 11 bases between them. CDR3 length equals 16 residues. Per germline, CDR1 SGDLS and CDR2 YYNGEE. The CDR3 bases are TGTGCCAGCAGCGTAGAGGCCGGCGGGAGCACAGATACGCAGTATTTT. Encoded protein: CASSVEAGGSTDTQYF. The variable domain in full, with the rest retrieved from reference TRBV9 and TRBJ2-3, is DSGVTQTPKHLITATGQRVTLRCSPRSGDLSVYWYQQSLDQGLQFLIQYYNGEERAKGNILERFSAQQFPDLHSELNLSSLELGDSALYFCASSVEAGGSTDTQYFGPGTRLTVL.

This clone has a single count. The chain combines TRBV6-1 with TRBJ1-3, with TRBD1 identical over 7 bases. This CDR3 comprises 16 residues. Germline CDR1 MNHNS, CDR2 SASEGT. V shed 0 bases and J 2 bases; nucleotides not matched to a gene: 4. DNA for the CDR3: TGTGCCAGCAGTGAAGCGGAGGGACAGACTGGAAACACCATATATTTT. It translates to CASSEAEGQTGNTIYF.

The chain joins TRBV7-9 to TRBJ1-2, with no clear D. Germline CDR1 reads SEHNR; CDR2 reads FQNEAQ (reference sequence). The germline V and J ends were trimmed by 1 base and 3 bases, with 6 bases remaining between them. There are 13 residues in the CDR3. The CDR3 DNA sequence: TGTGCCAGCAGCTTAGAAGTAGACTATGGCTACACCTTC. Protein sequence: CASSLEVDYGYTF.